Listed below are T cell receptor beta chains from one sample, sequenced in a study of T-cell reconstitution after alpha-beta-depleted transplantation in children. Using its own MiXCR run on the PCR reads, TCRdb lists one record per CDR3 protein. The table includes about 830,000 distinct CDR3 sequences, approximately 15% detected once. The sample consisted of PBMCs, mostly from graft donor cells, taken 360 days after TCRalphabeta/CD19-depleted stem cell transplant. The receptors shown here come from a male patient younger than 18 who had a stem cell transplant for acute lymphoblastic leukemia, so the T cells may come from the graft donor. The CDR3 runs from the conserved cysteine through the conserved F or W. The D gene is left open where the match is weak. The listing skips clone size in some rows; elsewhere it reads once, few, many or a size class.

cdr3_nt: TGTGCCATCCGGACTAGCGGAACCTACGAGCAGTACTTC
cdr3_aa: CAIRTSGTYEQYF
v_call: TRBV10-3
clone_size: few
d_call: TRBD2
j_call: TRBJ2-7
cdr3_length: 13

cdr3_nt: TGTGCCAGCAGTCCGGGACTAGCGATTCAGCAGTTCTTC
cdr3_aa: CASSPGLAIQQFF
v_call: TRBV25-1
clone_size: few
d_call: TRBD2
j_call: TRBJ2-1
cdr3_length: 13

cdr3_nt: TGTGCCAGCAGCTCCGCAGACGGTGGGGTTGGCACAGATACGCAGTATTTT
cdr3_aa: CASSSADGGVGTDTQYF
v_call: TRBV2
clone_size: many
d_call: NA
j_call: TRBJ2-3
cdr3_length: 17

cdr3_nt: TGTGCCAGCAGGCCCGGGGGCCTCCGGGACGGTTCCACAGATACGCAGTATTTT
cdr3_aa: CASRPGGLRDGSTDTQYF
v_call: TRBV27
clone_size: few
d_call: NA
j_call: TRBJ2-3
cdr3_length: 18

cdr3_nt: TGCGCCAGCAGCTTGGTATCTAGTACCCAGTACTTC
cdr3_aa: CASSLVSSTQYF
v_call: TRBV5-1
clone_size: few
d_call: NA
j_call: TRBJ2-5
cdr3_length: 12

cdr3_nt: TGCGCCAGCAGTGATCCCTCTAGAAAAAATATTCTCAATGAGCAGTTCTTC
cdr3_aa: CASSDPSRKNILNEQFF
v_call: TRBV10-2
clone_size: few
d_call: NA
j_call: TRBJ2-1
cdr3_length: 17

cdr3_nt: TGCAGTGCACGGAATTTAGCGGACCCTAGGGAGACCCAGTACTTC
cdr3_aa: CSARNLADPRETQYF
v_call: TRBV20-1
clone_size: many
d_call: NA
j_call: TRBJ2-5
cdr3_length: 15

cdr3_nt: TGTGCCAGCAGTTACTCGGGACAGGGAAACACCGGGGAGCTGTTTTTT
cdr3_aa: CASSYSGQGNTGELFF
v_call: TRBV6-5
clone_size: NA
d_call: TRBD1
j_call: TRBJ2-2
cdr3_length: 16

cdr3_nt: TGTGCCAGCAGCTTAGACGGGGGTGCCGGGGCCAACGTCCTGACTTTC
cdr3_aa: CASSLDGGAGANVLTF
v_call: TRBV7-8
clone_size: NA
d_call: NA
j_call: TRBJ2-6
cdr3_length: 16

cdr3_nt: TGTGCCAGTACGGCGGTCCCCTACAATGAGCAGTTCTTC
cdr3_aa: CASTAVPYNEQFF
v_call: TRBV19
clone_size: NA
d_call: NA
j_call: TRBJ2-1
cdr3_length: 13

cdr3_nt: TGCTGTGCTAATAAGGGACAGGGGGCTGGGACAGATACGCAGTATTTT
cdr3_aa: CCANKGQGAGTDTQYF
v_call: TRBV20-1
clone_size: NA
d_call: TRBD1
j_call: TRBJ2-3
cdr3_length: 16

cdr3_nt: TGTGCCAGTACTAGACCTACGACCGATGAGCAGTTCTTC
cdr3_aa: CASTRPTTDEQFF
v_call: TRBV6-1
clone_size: many
d_call: NA
j_call: TRBJ2-1
cdr3_length: 13

cdr3_nt: TGCAGCGTTGAAGGTCCTAGCGGGAGTAAGTACGAGCAGTACTTC
cdr3_aa: CSVEGPSGSKYEQYF
v_call: TRBV29-1
clone_size: few
d_call: TRBD2
j_call: TRBJ2-7
cdr3_length: 15

cdr3_nt: TGCAGTGCTAGAGACGGCCTCGGGGAGACAGGTACCCTGTCTGGAAACACCATATATTTT
cdr3_aa: CSARDGLGETGTLSGNTIYF
v_call: TRBV20-1
clone_size: NA
d_call: NA
j_call: TRBJ1-3
cdr3_length: 20

cdr3_nt: TGTGCCAGCAGCTACCGGGACAGGGGTAGCCACGAGCAGTACTTC
cdr3_aa: CASSYRDRGSHEQYF
v_call: TRBV11-2
clone_size: few
d_call: TRBD1
j_call: TRBJ2-7
cdr3_length: 15

cdr3_nt: TGCAGCGTCCCGGGGCGACTTAGCTACGAGCAGTACTTC
cdr3_aa: CSVPGRLSYEQYF
v_call: TRBV29-1
clone_size: few
d_call: NA
j_call: TRBJ2-7
cdr3_length: 13

cdr3_nt: TGTGCTAGTGGTTTGGTACGGGGAGTGAGCTATGGCTACACCTTC
cdr3_aa: CASGLVRGVSYGYTF
v_call: TRBV12-5
clone_size: NA
d_call: NA
j_call: TRBJ1-2
cdr3_length: 15

cdr3_nt: TGTGCCAGTATGAGGACAGCGAACACTGAAGCTTTCTTT
cdr3_aa: CASMRTANTEAFF
v_call: TRBV19
clone_size: NA
d_call: NA
j_call: TRBJ1-1
cdr3_length: 13

cdr3_nt: TGTGCCAGCAGAACCAGACAGGGATGGGTTACAGATACGCAGTATTTT
cdr3_aa: CASRTRQGWVTDTQYF
v_call: TRBV27
clone_size: many
d_call: TRBD1
j_call: TRBJ2-3
cdr3_length: 16

cdr3_nt: TGTGCCGTGTCAAGGGCGAATATGAACACTGAAGCTTTCTTT
cdr3_aa: CAVSRANMNTEAFF
v_call: TRBV10-3
clone_size: few
d_call: NA
j_call: TRBJ1-1
cdr3_length: 14

cdr3_nt: TGTGCCAGCAGCCACAGGACTTCGGCAGATACGCAGTATTTT
cdr3_aa: CASSHRTSADTQYF
v_call: TRBV5-5
clone_size: NA
d_call: NA
j_call: TRBJ2-3
cdr3_length: 14

cdr3_nt: TGCGCCAGCAGCCAAGCGGCAGGGGGTAACTATGGCTACACCTTC
cdr3_aa: CASSQAAGGNYGYTF
v_call: TRBV4-1
clone_size: few
d_call: TRBD1
j_call: TRBJ1-2
cdr3_length: 15

cdr3_nt: TGCGCCAGCAGCTTTAGCGGGAGTGGGGACTACGAGCAGTACTTC
cdr3_aa: CASSFSGSGDYEQYF
v_call: TRBV5-1
clone_size: NA
d_call: TRBD2
j_call: TRBJ2-7
cdr3_length: 15

cdr3_nt: TGCGCCAGCAGCCTGGCGGGAGGGCCCGGCGAGCAGTACTTC
cdr3_aa: CASSLAGGPGEQYF
v_call: TRBV4-1
clone_size: few
d_call: TRBD2
j_call: TRBJ2-7
cdr3_length: 14

cdr3_nt: TGTGCCAGCAGTCGTCCTCGGAGCGGGGCTTTTGAAGCTTTCTTT
cdr3_aa: CASSRPRSGAFEAFF
v_call: TRBV12-3/TRBV12-4
clone_size: many
d_call: NA
j_call: TRBJ1-1
cdr3_length: 15

cdr3_nt: TGTGCCAGCAGCCCCGGGACCGAACGAGATACGCAGTATTTT
cdr3_aa: CASSPGTERDTQYF
v_call: TRBV7-3
clone_size: NA
d_call: NA
j_call: TRBJ2-3
cdr3_length: 14